The sequence of this T cell receptor beta chain was determined in a study of T cell responses to AZD1222 COVID-19 vaccine. Trimming removed 3 bases at V and 0 bases at J, with 15 bases between. Germline V gene lookup returns CDR1 MNHEY and CDR2 SMNVEV (reference sequence). The CDR3 totals 17 residues. General study findings and limits: Nearly half of spike-specific TCRs reportedly target variant regions that are unmutated in the B.1.351 and B.1.1.7 variants. Vaccination with two AZD1222 doses was followed by a rise in Spike-specific TCR breadth and depth. Spike was spanned by vaccine-associated CD4 TCRs, with dominance at 160-218 and 743-854. Baseline testing showed seropositivity in only six AZD1222 recipients.

The protocol was immunoSEQ multiplex PCR, while the TCRdb copy is restricted to in-frame clones and leaves out a portion. The data contain some 150,000 clones, about 92% of them seen just once; the ten biggest clones take up around 4.5%. About this clone itself: The antigen is unknown.

Sequencing used peripheral blood, obtained on day 0 of MenACWY control vaccination. The chain recombines TRBV27 with TRBJ2-1; D might be TRBD2 (5 bases). The sequence was collected from an adult in good health. The CDR3 sequence: CASSLPPGTSSYNEQFF. CDR3 sequence (DNA): TGTGCCAGCAGTTTGCCCCCGGGAACGAGCTCCTACAATGAGCAGTTCTTC.